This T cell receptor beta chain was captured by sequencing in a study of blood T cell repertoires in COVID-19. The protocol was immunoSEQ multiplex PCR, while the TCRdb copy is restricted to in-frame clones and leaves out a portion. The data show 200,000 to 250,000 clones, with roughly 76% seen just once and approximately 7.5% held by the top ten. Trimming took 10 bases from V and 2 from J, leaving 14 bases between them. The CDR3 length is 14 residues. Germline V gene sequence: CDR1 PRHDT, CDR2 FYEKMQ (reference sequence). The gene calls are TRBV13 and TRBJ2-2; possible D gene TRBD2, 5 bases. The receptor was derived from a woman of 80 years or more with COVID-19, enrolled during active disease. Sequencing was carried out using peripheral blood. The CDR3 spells CATTRDRNTGELFF. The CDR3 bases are TGTGCCACCACTAGGGATCGTAACACCGGGGAGCTGTTTTTT.